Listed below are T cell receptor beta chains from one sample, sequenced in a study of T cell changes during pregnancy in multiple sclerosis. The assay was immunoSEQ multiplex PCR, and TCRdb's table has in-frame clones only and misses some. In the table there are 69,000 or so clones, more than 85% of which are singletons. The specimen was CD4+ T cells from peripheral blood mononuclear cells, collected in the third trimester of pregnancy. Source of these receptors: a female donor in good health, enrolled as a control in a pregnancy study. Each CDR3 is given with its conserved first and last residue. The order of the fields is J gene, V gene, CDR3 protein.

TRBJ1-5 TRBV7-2 CASSSTGLSNQPQHF
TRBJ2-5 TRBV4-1 CASSQVVVPSGRETQYF
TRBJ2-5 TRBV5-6 CASSLSLAGGFQETQYF
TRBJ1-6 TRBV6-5 CASSYEVPPLHF
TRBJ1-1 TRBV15 CATSKSREGEAFF
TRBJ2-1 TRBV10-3 CATWTSGGNEQFF
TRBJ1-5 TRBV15 CATSRAQTGGNQPQHF
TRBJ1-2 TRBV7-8 CASSAQSHYGYTF
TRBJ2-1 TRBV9 CASALAGGTYNEQFF
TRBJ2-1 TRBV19 CASSIVEGSGTREFF
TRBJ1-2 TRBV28 CASSFNSNYGYTF
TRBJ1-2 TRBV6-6 CASGGGMGYGYTF
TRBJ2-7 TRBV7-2 CASSPNGGPGYEQYF
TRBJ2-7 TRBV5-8 CASSPLGSGSYEQYF
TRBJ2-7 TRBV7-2 CASSWDRALYEQYF
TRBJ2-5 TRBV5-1 CASSGGHGQGSQETQYF
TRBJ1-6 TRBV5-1 CASSLGGGGVKSPLHF
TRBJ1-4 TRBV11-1 CASSAYSHEKLFF
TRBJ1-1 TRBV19 CASSPRLDTEAFF
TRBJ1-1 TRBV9 CASSVAPGPDTEAFF
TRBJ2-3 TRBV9 CASSPGTSGGYYTDTQYF
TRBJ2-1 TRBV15 CATSRLGQGNEQFF
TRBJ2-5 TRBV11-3 CASSLLADTIQYF
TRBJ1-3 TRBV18 CASSPDSPNSGNTIYF
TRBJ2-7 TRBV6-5 CASSRLAGRYEQYF
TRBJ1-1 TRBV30 CAWIWTGDTEAFF
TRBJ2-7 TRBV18 CASSPPGTGSYEQYF
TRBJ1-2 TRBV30 CAWSVPDRPYYGYTF
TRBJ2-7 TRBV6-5 CASSYSQVPYEQYF
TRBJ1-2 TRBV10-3 CAISEDRVYGYTF
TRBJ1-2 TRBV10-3 CAISEKDRAPQF
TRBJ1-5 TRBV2 CASSVDSNQPQHF
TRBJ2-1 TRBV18 CASSPGTGNNEQFF
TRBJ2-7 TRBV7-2 CASSRRDRGTYEQYF
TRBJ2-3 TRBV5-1 CASSIQTGRTDTQYF
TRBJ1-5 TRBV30 CAWSGGGGQPQHF
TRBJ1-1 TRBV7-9 CASSYRNNRGRPHEAFF
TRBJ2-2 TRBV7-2 CASSLGHHTGELFF
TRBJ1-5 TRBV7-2 CASSLQGLDQPQHF
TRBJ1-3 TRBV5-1 CASSLAGTGNTIYF
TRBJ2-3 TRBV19 CASSIGGTASDTQYF
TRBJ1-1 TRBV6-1 CASRPTRDRGTEAFF
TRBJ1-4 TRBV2 CASTSRVEKLFF